This T cell receptor (beta chain) was recorded in a study of cytomegalovirus exposure and HLA in healthy donors. General observations from the study: Within an earlier analysis, most TCR beta V segments proved productive either about 87% or about 30% of the time. A missense variant in DCLRE1C was later tied to TCR beta V- and J-gene trimming. A later analysis found that most CMV-associated TCR beta chains appeared HLA-restricted.

With regard to this clone: The antigen is not known.

While unrecorded immune exposures were likely, the donors were nominally healthy when sampled. This CDR3 contains 15 residues. V lost 6 bases and J lost 0; bases outside the gene matches: 5. Germline V gene sequence: CDR1 SGHTA, CDR2 FQGNSA. With 60 Vbeta and 13 Jbeta primers, the PCR was carried out. Libraries were prepared by immunoSEQ multiplex PCR; TCRdb keeps only in-frame clonotypes and omits some of them. The sample lists some 180,000 clones, more than 75% occurring once. The sample consisted of PBMCs. The genes are TRBV7-2 and TRBJ2-3; TRBD1 matches 8 bases. This clonotype was obtained from a man in his forties or fifties in good health and CMV-seronegative. CDR3 nucleotides: TGTGCCAGCAGTCGTGGACAGGGCAGCACAGATACGCAGTATTTT. Translating gives CASSRGQGSTDTQYF.